What follows describes a single TCR beta chain. Its ends do not fully match the called genes, so a read error is possible. Germline assignment: CDR1 SEHNR and CDR2 FQNEAQ (reference sequence). The CDR3 covers 13 residues. Constant-region reverse primers amplified full-length variable regions, followed by semi-nested Nested Universal Primer A PCR. MiXCR, applied by TCRdb to the 5' RACE reads, yields one record per CDR3 protein. This sample has roughly 50,000 distinct CDR3 sequences; around 26% occur once, and the top ten carry 2.5% to 4%. The sequenced material came from tumor-infiltrating naive CD4+ T cells sorted from the breast tumor. Subset denoted: naive CD4+ T cells, CD4+CD45RA+CD25-. The chain carries TRBV7-9 and TRBJ2-2; D is perhaps TRBD2 (6 bases). This receptor was obtained from a female donor with breast cancer. CDR3 residues: CASSYLEGGELLF. CDR3 sequence (DNA): TGTGCCAGCAGCTACCTAGAAGGCGGGGAGCTGCTTTTT.